This passage covers 4 T cell receptor beta chains from one sample sequenced in a study of low-dose radiotherapy and immunotherapy resistance in tumors. First-strand cDNA used TRAV- and TRBV-specific primers, covering alpha and beta chains. TCRs were put through roughly 20 PCR cycles of amplification with Phusion. A constant-region primer and the V-primer adapter served as the primer pair. TCRdb re-called the reads with MiXCR, one entry per CDR3 protein. The sample has around 68,000 distinct CDR3 sequences, around a quarter seen once. The time point is: before trial treatment. The sample was PBMCs, taken before treatment. These receptors all come from a male donor with rectosigmoid adenocarcinoma.

There are many counts of this clonotype. The chain couples TRBV6-2 or TRBV6-3 to TRBJ2-7, with D possibly TRBD1 on 5 matching bases. Germline V gene lookup returns CDR1 MNHEY and CDR2 SVGEGT. The ends were cut back, 6 bases at V and 2 bases at J, with 11 bases in the middle. The CDR3 totals 13 residues. CDR3 DNA: TGTGCCAGCAGAAAAACAGGCGCCTACGAGCAGTACTTC. Translation gives CASRKTGAYEQYF.

Many counts were recorded for this clonotype. V gene TRBV18 combines with J gene TRBJ2-5; TRBD2 matches 14 bases. Trimming removed 6 bases from V and 4 bases from J; junction bases left unmatched: 4. Germline V gene data show CDR1 as KGHSH and CDR2 as LQKENI. The CDR3 has 15 amino acids. The CDR3 spells CASSHGLAGGETQYF. The CDR3 nucleotides are TGTGCCAGCTCCCACGGACTAGCGGGAGGAGAGACCCAGTACTTC.

Many counts were recorded for this clonotype. The CDR3 sequence: CASSLRGTDTQYF. DNA of the CDR3: TGTGCCAGCAGTTTAAGGGGGACAGATACGCAGTATTTT. The chain employs TRBV12-3 or TRBV12-4 and TRBJ2-3; D possibly corresponds to TRBD1 (6 bases). This CDR3 is 13 amino acids long. V was shortened by 2 bases and J by 3 bases, with 6 bases between the two germline ends.

There are a few counts of this clonotype. The rearrangement links TRBV15 to TRBJ2-1; 10 nucleotides line up with TRBD1. V lost 2 bases, J lost 7 bases, and 11 bases stayed unmatched. Germline CDR1 LNHNV, CDR2 YYDKDF (reference sequence). This CDR3 has 17 residues. The CDR3 here is CATSRSRPGQGTNEQFF. The CDR3 nucleotides read TGTGCCACCAGCAGATCTAGACCGGGACAGGGGACAAATGAGCAGTTCTTC.